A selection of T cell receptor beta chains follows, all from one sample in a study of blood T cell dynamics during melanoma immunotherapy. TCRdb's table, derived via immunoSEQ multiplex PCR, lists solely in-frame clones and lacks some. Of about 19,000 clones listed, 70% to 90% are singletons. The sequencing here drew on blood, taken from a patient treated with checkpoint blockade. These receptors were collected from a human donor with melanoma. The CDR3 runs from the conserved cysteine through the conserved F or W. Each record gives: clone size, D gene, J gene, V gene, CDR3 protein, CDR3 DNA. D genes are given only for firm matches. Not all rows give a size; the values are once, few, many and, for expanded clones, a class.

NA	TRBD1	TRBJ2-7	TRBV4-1	CASSQMEEGQAHSYEQYF	TGCGCCAGCAGCCAAATGGAGGAGGGACAGGCTCACTCCTACGAGCAGTACTTC
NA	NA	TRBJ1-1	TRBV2	CASMNPRANTEAFF	TGTGCCAGCATGAACCCCAGGGCGAACACTGAAGCTTTCTTT
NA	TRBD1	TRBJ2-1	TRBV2	CASSGDSNEQFF	TGTGCCAGCAGTGGGGACAGCAATGAGCAGTTCTTC
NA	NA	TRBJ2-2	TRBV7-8	CASSLAVNTGELFF	TGTGCCAGCAGCTTAGCAGTGAACACCGGGGAGCTGTTTTTT
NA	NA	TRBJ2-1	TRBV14	CASSQDPILRRGEGKNNEQFF	TGTGCCAGCAGCCAAGATCCGATCCTGCGGCGGGGAGAGGGAAAGAACAATGAGCAGTTCTTC
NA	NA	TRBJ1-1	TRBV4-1	CASSQALFGGFPEAFF	TGCGCCAGCAGCCAAGCACTATTCGGGGGTTTCCCTGAAGCTTTCTTT
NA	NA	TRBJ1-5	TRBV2	CASSDPGDSGNQPQHF	TGTGCCAGCAGTGACCCAGGTGACAGCGGTAATCAGCCCCAGCATTTT
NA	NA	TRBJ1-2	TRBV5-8	CASSLFPEAYNYGYTF	TGTGCCAGCAGCTTGTTCCCCGAGGCCTATAACTATGGCTACACCTTC
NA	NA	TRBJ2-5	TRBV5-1	CASSLINGVGETQYF	TGCGCCAGCAGCCTTATTAATGGGGTGGGAGAGACCCAGTACTTC
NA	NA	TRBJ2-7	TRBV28	CASSLLGGDYEQYF	TGTGCCAGCAGTTTATTGGGGGGTGACTACGAGCAGTACTTC
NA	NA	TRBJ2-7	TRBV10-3	CASSGTGSREQYF	TGTGCCAGCTCAGGGACGGGATCCCGCGAGCAGTACTTC
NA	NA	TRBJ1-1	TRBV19	CASSIGAIMNTEAFF	TGTGCCAGTAGTATCGGAGCAATCATGAACACTGAAGCTTTCTTT
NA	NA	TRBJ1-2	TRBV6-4	CASSDSATNNYGYTF	TGTGCCAGCAGTGACTCAGCGACAAACAACTATGGCTACACCTTC
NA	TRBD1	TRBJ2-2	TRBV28	CASSLRDRGHTGELFF	TGTGCCAGCAGTCTCCGGGACAGGGGACACACCGGGGAGCTGTTTTTT
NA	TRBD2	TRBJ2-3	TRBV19	CASGSSGRFTRDTQYF	TGTGCCAGTGGGTCTAGCGGGAGGTTTACACGAGATACGCAGTATTTT
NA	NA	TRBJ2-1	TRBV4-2	CASSLTSTGLGDNEQFF	TGTGCCAGCAGCCTCACCTCCACAGGGTTGGGGGACAATGAGCAGTTCTTC
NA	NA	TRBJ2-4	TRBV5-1	CASSLEPWGIQYF	TGCGCCAGCAGCTTGGAACCCTGGGGCATTCAGTACTTC
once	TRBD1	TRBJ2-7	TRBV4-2	CASSQVTGGGEQYF	TGTGCCAGCAGCCAAGTGACAGGGGGCGGCGAGCAGTACTTC
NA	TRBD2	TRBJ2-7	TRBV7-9	CASSSPTSGSPYEQYF	TGTGCCAGCAGTTCTCCAACTAGCGGGTCGCCCTACGAGCAGTACTTC
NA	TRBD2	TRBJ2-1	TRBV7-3	CASSRRGREGDEQFF	TGTGCCAGCAGCCGACGTGGGCGGGAGGGTGATGAGCAGTTCTTC
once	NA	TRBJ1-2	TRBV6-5	CASSPGGPYYGYTF	TGTGCCAGCAGTCCCGGGGGCCCGTACTATGGCTACACCTTC
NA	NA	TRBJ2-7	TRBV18	CASSALGVEDSYEQYF	TGTGCCAGCTCAGCCTTGGGGGTTGAGGACTCCTACGAGCAGTACTTC
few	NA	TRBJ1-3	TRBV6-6	CASSYRPDRPDTIYF	TGTGCCAGCAGTTACCGCCCTGACAGGCCCGACACCATATATTTT
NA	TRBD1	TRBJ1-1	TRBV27	CASSLWAGGTRAFF	TGTGCCAGCAGTTTATGGGCAGGGGGCACCCGAGCTTTCTTT
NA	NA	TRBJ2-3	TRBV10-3	CAISEGGTTDTQYF	TGTGCCATCAGTGAGGGAGGAACCACAGATACGCAGTATTTT
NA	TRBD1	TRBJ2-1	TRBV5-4	CASSPQGAVNEQFF	TGTGCCAGCAGCCCCCAGGGGGCAGTCAATGAGCAGTTCTTC
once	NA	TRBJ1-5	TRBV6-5	CASSYRQGRQPQHF	TGTGCCAGCAGTTACCGGCAGGGAAGGCAGCCCCAGCATTTT
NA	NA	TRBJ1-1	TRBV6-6	CASSYGPAEAFF	TGTGCCAGCAGTTATGGCCCGGCTGAAGCCTTCTTT